A single sample is the source of the 23 T cell receptor beta chains below, sequenced in a study of CXCR3-negative and CXCR3-positive naive CD8 T cells. Each TRB cDNA library was prepared by 5' RACE (with UMI labels). TCRdb reprocessed the 5' RACE reads and stores each CDR3 protein as one record, lacking DNA. Its clone listing holds 70,000 to 100,000 distinct CDR3 sequences. What was sequenced was naive CXCR3- CD8+ T cells from blood. Stated subset: CD45RO-CCR7+CD27+CD95- naive CD8+ T cells lacking CXCR3 (TNR3-). These receptors were obtained from a human donor in good health. Some clones in this sample may be carry-over from other donors' samples.

The CDR3 reads CAWIPGAGDTYEQYF. J is TRBJ2-7 and V is TRBV30; TCRdb lists TRBD1, though no DNA is available to test this call. This CDR3 has 15 amino acids. In germline, CDR1 is GTSNPN, CDR2 SVGIG (reference sequence).

The chain combines TRBV2 with TRBJ2-3; checking the TCRdb D call of TRBD1 is not possible without DNA. The CDR3 sequence is 14 residues long. Germline-derived CDR1 and CDR2 are SNHLY and FYNNEI. The CDR3 protein is CASNGGGGTDTQYF.

The chain carries TRBV7-9 and TRBJ2-7; the D call from TCRdb, TRBD1, cannot be confirmed without DNA. The CDR3 covers 15 residues. Germline CDR1 reads SEHNR; CDR2 reads FQNEAQ (reference sequence). The CDR3 region is CASSPRAGRIYEQYF.

V is TRBV28 and J is TRBJ2-4; TCRdb's D call of TRBD1 is untestable without DNA. This CDR3 contains 13 residues. CDR1 is MDHEN and CDR2 is SYDVKM in the germline V gene. The chain's CDR3 is CASNPPGENIQYF.

The chain carries TRBV29-1 and TRBJ1-3; TCRdb selects TRBD1, and the lack of DNA leaves this call unchecked. The V gene's germline CDR1 is SQVTM and CDR2 ANQGSEA. This CDR3 has 13 residues. The CDR3 spells CSVSGQGRNTIYF.

The chain links TRBV28 to TRBJ2-7; TCRdb returns TRBD2, unconfirmable since there is no DNA. There are 14 residues in the CDR3. Per the germline V gene, CDR1 is MDHEN and CDR2 is SYDVKM. The chain's CDR3 is CASSYASGSNEQYF.

The chain joins TRBV15 to TRBJ2-7; without DNA, the TCRdb call of TRBD1 cannot be checked. Per germline, CDR1 LNHNV and CDR2 YYDKDF (reference sequence). The CDR3 loop spans 16 amino acids. This CDR3 is CATSRGATTGIYEQYF.

The gene calls are TRBV7-6 and TRBJ2-3. Germline values: CDR1 SGHVS, CDR2 FNYEAQ. There are 14 residues in the CDR3. The CDR3 sequence is CASSLSLLAEAQYF.

This chain uses TRBV29-1 with TRBJ2-7; TCRdb's D call, TRBD1, is unchecked because there is no DNA. Germline values: CDR1 SQVTM, CDR2 ANQGSEA. The CDR3 totals 16 residues. The CDR3 sequence is CSVEDGKTGNAYEQYF.

The chain carries TRBV9 and TRBJ1-1; there is no DNA to check the TCRdb D call of TRBD1. Germline CDR1 and CDR2: SGDLS and YYNGEE. CDR3 length: 15 residues. The CDR3 here is CASSVGTGRSTEAFF.

V usage is TRBV3-1 and J usage is TRBJ1-4; without DNA, the TCRdb call of TRBD1 cannot be checked. Germline V CDR1 and CDR2: LGHDT, YNNKEL (reference sequence). The CDR3 runs to 17 residues. The chain's CDR3 is CASSTPKDGTGGEKLFF.

The genes are TRBV27 and TRBJ2-1; TCRdb lists TRBD1, though no DNA is available to test this call. CDR3 length equals 12 residues. Germline CDR1 MNHEY, CDR2 SMNVEV (reference sequence). CDR3 sequence: CASSSQGGEQFF.

The chain combines TRBV6-6 with TRBJ2-7; there is no DNA to check the TCRdb D call of TRBD1. There are 15 residues in the CDR3. Germline-derived CDR1 and CDR2 are MNHNY and SVGAGI (reference sequence). This CDR3 reads CASSYSSAGRGEQYF.

The rearrangement uses TRBV12-3 or TRBV12-4 and TRBJ1-2. The CDR3 loop spans 12 amino acids. The CDR3 reads CASSWVEEGYTF.

The chain carries TRBV6-1 and TRBJ1-4; TCRdb outputs TRBD1, but without DNA this stays unchecked. Germline-derived CDR1 and CDR2 are MNHNS and SASEGT. There are 15 residues in the CDR3. The CDR3 region is CATRQGRATNEKLFF.

This chain connects TRBV29-1 to TRBJ2-1; TCRdb's D gene call, TRBD1, goes unchecked for lack of DNA. The CDR3 consists of 13 residues. In germline, CDR1 is SQVTM, CDR2 ANQGSEA. This CDR3 is CSGRDGSYNEQFF.

CDR3 loop: CASSQGLAGGIADTQYF. The chain carries TRBV4-1 and TRBJ2-3; TCRdb's D call of TRBD2 is untestable without DNA. Germline V gives CDR1 MGHRA, CDR2 YSYEKL. This CDR3 region has 17 residues.

This chain connects TRBV29-1 to TRBJ2-7. The CDR3 totals 15 residues. Germline assignment: CDR1 SQVTM and CDR2 ANQGSEA. CDR3 amino acids: CSVEDSGKDSYEQYF.

The gene calls are TRBV20-1 and TRBJ2-4; TCRdb gives TRBD1 as the D gene, but with no DNA this cannot be confirmed. Germline CDR1 is DFQATT and CDR2 is SNEGSKA (reference sequence). This CDR3 spans 14 amino acids. This CDR3 is CSARTGVDGNIQYF.

The chain employs TRBV12-2 and TRBJ2-5; as DNA is missing, the TRBD2 call by TCRdb cannot be tested. TRBV12-2 has pseudogene status. This CDR3 has 17 amino acids. The CDR3 reads CASRLNDRSEPKETQYF.

In terms of frequency, this clonotype is medium-sized (0.01 to 0.1%). The chain is built from TRBV6-5 and TRBJ2-7; the TCRdb call, TRBD1, lacks DNA for checking. The germline CDR1 and CDR2 sequences are MNHEY and SVGAGI. The CDR3 runs 14 residues. The CDR3 spells CASSPHRGIYEQYF.

This rearrangement joins TRBV5-1 to TRBJ2-2. The CDR3 totals 15 residues. Germline V gene data show CDR1 as SGHRS and CDR2 as YFSETQ. CDR3 loop: CASSSTNGLTGELFF.

The chain joins TRBV5-1 to TRBJ2-7; the D gene TCRdb calls, TRBD1, cannot be checked with no DNA. There are 14 residues in the CDR3. Germline V gene sequence: CDR1 SGHRS, CDR2 YFSETQ. CDR3 in amino acids: CASSFGGLIYEQYF.